This is a list of T cell receptor beta chains from one sample in a study of T cells after yellow fever vaccination. MiXCR, run by TCRdb on the 5' RACE reads, gives a single entry per CDR3 protein. This repertoire shows 450,000 to 650,000 distinct CDR3 sequences, less than 25% found once; its top ten account for about a sixth. The source material was PBMCs, sampled approximately 22 days after the first yellow fever vaccination. All receptors derive from a man between 18 and 29 years old who received the YFV17D yellow fever vaccine. Both conserved end residues are part of each CDR3. Fields, in order: J gene, clone size, V gene, D gene, CDR3 length, CDR3 protein, CDR3 DNA. A D gene is named only where the DNA matches it firmly. Size values are once, few and many counts, or a class for expanded clones, and some rows have none.

j_gene: TRBJ2-3
abundance: many
v_gene: TRBV28
d_gene: -
len: 12
CDR3aa: CASTATEDTQYF
CDR3nt: TGTGCCAGCACCGCCACCGAAGATACGCAGTATTTT

j_gene: TRBJ2-3
abundance: -
v_gene: TRBV11-1
d_gene: -
len: 15
CDR3aa: CASSLFNRATDTQYF
CDR3nt: TGTGCCAGCAGCTTATTTAACAGGGCCACAGATACGCAGTATTTT

j_gene: TRBJ2-1
abundance: -
v_gene: TRBV6-1
d_gene: TRBD2
len: 14
CDR3aa: CASTRLAGDNEQFF
CDR3nt: TGTGCCAGCACCCGACTAGCGGGAGACAATGAGCAGTTCTTC

j_gene: TRBJ2-3
abundance: few
v_gene: TRBV3-1
d_gene: TRBD1
len: 15
CDR3aa: CASSRTGDSTDTQYF
CDR3nt: TGTGCCAGCAGCCGAACAGGGGACAGCACAGATACGCAGTATTTT

j_gene: TRBJ2-7
abundance: -
v_gene: TRBV27
d_gene: -
len: 14
CDR3aa: CASRLGEDVGEQYF
CDR3nt: TGTGCCAGCAGACTCGGGGAGGACGTAGGCGAGCAGTACTTC

j_gene: TRBJ1-1
abundance: -
v_gene: TRBV6-2/TRBV6-3
d_gene: TRBD1
len: 12
CDR3aa: CASTEDRAEAFF
CDR3nt: TGTGCCAGCACCGAGGACAGGGCTGAAGCTTTCTTT

j_gene: TRBJ2-3
abundance: -
v_gene: TRBV10-3
d_gene: -
len: 13
CDR3aa: CAIHSGSSDTPYF
CDR3nt: TGTGCCATTCACAGCGGAAGCAGCGATACGCCGTATTTT

j_gene: TRBJ1-2
abundance: few
v_gene: TRBV7-6
d_gene: TRBD1
len: 15
CDR3aa: CASSLAPTGDYGYTF
CDR3nt: TGTGCCAGCAGCTTAGCCCCTACAGGGGACTATGGCTACACCTTC

j_gene: TRBJ1-6
abundance: -
v_gene: TRBV7-9
d_gene: -
len: 15
CDR3aa: CASSLAGTTNSPLHF
CDR3nt: TGTGCCAGCAGCTTAGCCGGGACGACAAATTCACCCCTCCACTTT

j_gene: TRBJ1-3
abundance: -
v_gene: TRBV7-9
d_gene: TRBD1
len: 15
CDR3aa: CASSSTGFSGNTIYF
CDR3nt: TGTGCCAGCAGCTCGACAGGGTTCTCTGGAAACACCATATATTTT

j_gene: TRBJ1-2
abundance: -
v_gene: TRBV4-1
d_gene: -
len: 14
CDR3aa: CASSQGPIADGYTF
CDR3nt: TGCGCCAGCAGCCAAGGGCCCATCGCCGATGGCTACACCTTC

j_gene: TRBJ2-7
abundance: many
v_gene: TRBV7-2
d_gene: TRBD1
len: 13
CDR3aa: CASSSDRVYEQYF
CDR3nt: TGTGCCAGCAGCTCGGACAGGGTTTACGAGCAGTACTTC

j_gene: TRBJ2-5
abundance: few
v_gene: TRBV20-1
d_gene: -
len: 13
CDR3aa: CSAGYNSQETQYF
CDR3nt: TGCAGTGCTGGGTATAACAGCCAAGAGACCCAGTACTTC

j_gene: TRBJ2-5
abundance: -
v_gene: TRBV7-9
d_gene: TRBD1
len: 17
CDR3aa: CASSLAQRGQGQQTQYF
CDR3nt: TGTGCCAGCAGCTTAGCGCAAAGGGGGCAGGGTCAACAGACCCAGTACTTC

j_gene: TRBJ1-3
abundance: -
v_gene: TRBV5-1
d_gene: TRBD1
len: 17
CDR3aa: CASSTAGTGGSGNTIYF
CDR3nt: TGCGCCAGCAGCACGGCCGGGACAGGGGGCTCTGGAAACACCATATATTTT

j_gene: TRBJ2-7
abundance: few
v_gene: TRBV7-7
d_gene: -
len: 15
CDR3aa: CASSLGESPPYEQYF
CDR3nt: TGTGCCAGCAGCTTAGGGGAATCCCCACCCTACGAGCAGTACTTC

j_gene: TRBJ1-3
abundance: -
v_gene: TRBV20-1
d_gene: -
len: 14
CDR3aa: CSASRLGSGNTIYF
CDR3nt: TGCAGTGCTAGCCGGCTGGGGTCCGGAAACACCATATATTTT

j_gene: TRBJ1-1
abundance: few
v_gene: TRBV20-1
d_gene: -
len: 12
CDR3aa: CSPIGSNTEAFF
CDR3nt: TGCAGTCCTATCGGTTCGAACACTGAAGCTTTCTTT

j_gene: TRBJ2-7
abundance: few
v_gene: TRBV5-1
d_gene: TRBD1
len: 14
CDR3aa: CASSRDRRTYEQYF
CDR3nt: TGCGCCAGCAGCCGGGACAGGAGAACATACGAGCAGTACTTC

j_gene: TRBJ2-1
abundance: few
v_gene: TRBV7-9
d_gene: -
len: 13
CDR3aa: CASSLLQAREQFF
CDR3nt: TGTGCCAGCAGCTTGCTACAGGCTCGTGAGCAGTTCTTC

j_gene: TRBJ2-5
abundance: few
v_gene: TRBV29-1
d_gene: TRBD2
len: 13
CDR3aa: CSTEPAGAGTQYF
CDR3nt: TGCAGCACCGAACCAGCGGGGGCCGGGACCCAGTACTTC

j_gene: TRBJ2-3
abundance: many
v_gene: TRBV5-6
d_gene: -
len: 12
CDR3aa: CASSFGEDTQYF
CDR3nt: TGTGCCAGCAGCTTCGGGGAGGATACGCAGTATTTT

j_gene: TRBJ2-3
abundance: few
v_gene: TRBV6-4
d_gene: TRBD2
len: 15
CDR3aa: CASSEQTSGADTQYF
CDR3nt: TGTGCCAGCAGTGAACAGACTAGCGGGGCAGATACGCAGTATTTT

j_gene: TRBJ2-1
abundance: few
v_gene: TRBV20-1
d_gene: TRBD2
len: 14
CDR3aa: CSARLAAFYNEQFF
CDR3nt: TGCAGTGCTAGGCTAGCGGCATTCTACAATGAGCAGTTCTTC

j_gene: TRBJ1-4
abundance: -
v_gene: TRBV5-1
d_gene: TRBD1
len: 15
CDR3aa: CASSATGTGNEKLFF
CDR3nt: TGCGCCAGCAGCGCAACCGGGACAGGAAATGAAAAACTGTTTTTT

j_gene: TRBJ2-7
abundance: few
v_gene: TRBV5-1
d_gene: -
len: 14
CDR3aa: CASSPGLIRWEQYF
CDR3nt: TGCGCCAGCAGCCCAGGCCTTATTCGATGGGAGCAGTACTTC

j_gene: TRBJ1-1
abundance: -
v_gene: TRBV6-5
d_gene: -
len: 18
CDR3aa: CASSYSMTGTGANTEAFF
CDR3nt: TGTGCCAGCAGTTACTCGATGACGGGTACTGGAGCCAACACTGAAGCTTTCTTT

j_gene: TRBJ2-6
abundance: -
v_gene: TRBV11-2
d_gene: TRBD2
len: 18
CDR3aa: CASSLGGLASYGANVLTF
CDR3nt: TGTGCCAGCAGCCTAGGGGGACTAGCATCGTATGGGGCCAACGTCCTGACTTTC

j_gene: TRBJ1-5
abundance: -
v_gene: TRBV7-2
d_gene: -
len: 16
CDR3aa: CASSLAGGDSNQPQHF
CDR3nt: TGTGCCAGCAGCTTAGCGGGGGGGGATAGCAATCAGCCCCAGCATTTT

j_gene: TRBJ2-5
abundance: -
v_gene: TRBV29-1
d_gene: -
len: 12
CDR3aa: CSVVQGPETQYF
CDR3nt: TGCAGCGTTGTTCAGGGTCCGGAGACCCAGTACTTC

j_gene: TRBJ1-1
abundance: -
v_gene: TRBV11-3
d_gene: -
len: 15
CDR3aa: CASSLAGESNTEAFF
CDR3nt: TGTGCCAGCAGCTTAGCCGGGGAGTCGAATACTGAAGCTTTCTTT

j_gene: TRBJ2-5
abundance: once
v_gene: TRBV20-1
d_gene: -
len: 14
CDR3aa: CSASAPGAIVTQYF
CDR3nt: TGCAGTGCTAGCGCACCGGGAGCAATTGTCACCCAGTACTTT

j_gene: TRBJ1-6
abundance: once
v_gene: TRBV7-2
d_gene: -
len: 16
CDR3aa: CASSLLRRADNSPLHF
CDR3nt: TGTGCCAGCAGCTTATTGAGGCGGGCAGATAATTCACCCCTCCACTTT

j_gene: TRBJ1-1
abundance: few
v_gene: TRBV9
d_gene: -
len: 13
CDR3aa: CASSPTGGSKAFF
CDR3nt: TGTGCCAGCAGCCCAACCGGGGGCAGTAAGGCTTTCTTT

j_gene: TRBJ2-3
abundance: -
v_gene: TRBV15
d_gene: -
len: 16
CDR3aa: CATSRERISSTDTQYF
CDR3nt: TGTGCCACCAGCAGAGAGCGTATTTCAAGCACAGATACGCAGTATTTT

j_gene: TRBJ2-3
abundance: few
v_gene: TRBV12-3/TRBV12-4
d_gene: TRBD1
len: 15
CDR3aa: CASNLGDRGTDTQYF
CDR3nt: TGTGCCAGCAACCTCGGGGACAGGGGCACAGATACGCAGTATTTT

j_gene: TRBJ1-2
abundance: -
v_gene: TRBV5-6
d_gene: TRBD1
len: 15
CDR3aa: CASSSPGQGFHGYTF
CDR3nt: TGTGCCAGCAGCTCCCCGGGACAGGGTTTTCACGGCTACACCTTC

j_gene: TRBJ1-2
abundance: few
v_gene: TRBV2
d_gene: -
len: 11
CDR3aa: CASEGGYGYTF
CDR3nt: TGTGCCAGCGAGGGAGGGTATGGCTACACCTTC

j_gene: TRBJ2-1
abundance: -
v_gene: TRBV6-5
d_gene: -
len: 14
CDR3aa: CASSYLRRYNEQFF
CDR3nt: TGTGCCAGCAGTTATTTGAGAAGGTACAATGAGCAGTTCTTC

j_gene: TRBJ2-1
abundance: -
v_gene: TRBV19
d_gene: TRBD2
len: 14
CDR3aa: CATGTIEIYNEQFF
CDR3nt: TGTGCCACCGGGACTATCGAGATTTACAATGAGCAGTTCTTC

j_gene: TRBJ2-1
abundance: few
v_gene: TRBV6-2/TRBV6-3
d_gene: -
len: 13
CDR3aa: CASQQTAYNEQFF
CDR3nt: TGTGCCAGCCAACAGACAGCCTACAATGAGCAGTTCTTC